This passage covers 20 T cell receptor beta chains from one sample sequenced in a study of blood T cell repertoires in COVID-19. Some clones are missing from TCRdb's copy, which holds only in-frame ones; the method was immunoSEQ multiplex PCR. The sample has roughly 110,000 clones; approximately 81% are singletons. Sequenced sample: peripheral blood. Receptor source: a human donor in a cohort sampled during active COVID-19.

The chain combines TRBV5-1 with TRBJ2-3, with 9 bases aligning to TRBD2. J gave up 0 bases and V 4 bases, and 3 bases lay outside the gene matches. CDR1 SGHRS and CDR2 YFSETQ come from the germline V gene. The CDR3 spans 15 residues. The CDR3 reads CASSLTSGSTDTQYF. The CDR3 nucleotides read TGCGCCAGCAGCCTCACTAGCGGGAGCACAGATACGCAGTATTTT.

The chain recombines TRBV19 with TRBJ2-1; 11 bases line up with TRBD2. Per the germline V gene, CDR1 is LNHDA and CDR2 is SQIVND (reference sequence). V lost 9 bases to trimming and J lost 7 bases; unmatched junction nucleotides: 5. This CDR3 has 13 residues. The CDR3 region is CASQRLAGNEQFF. The CDR3 DNA reads TGTGCCAGCCAAAGACTAGCGGGGAATGAGCAGTTCTTC.

This chain connects TRBV25-1 to TRBJ2-1, with 10 bases fitting TRBD2. The V segment lost 2 bases and the J segment 6 bases; nucleotides outside the gene matches: 7. Germline V lookup: CDR1 MGHDK, CDR2 SYGVNS. The CDR3 has 16 amino acids. The CDR3 loop is CASSEPSGSLSNEQFF. The CDR3 region has the DNA TGTGCCAGCAGTGAACCTAGCGGGAGTTTGAGCAATGAGCAGTTCTTC.

The J gene is TRBJ2-3, the V gene TRBV7-8; 14 positions match TRBD2. CDR1 is SGHVS and CDR2 is FQNEAQ in the germline V gene. V lost 4 bases, J lost 7 bases, and 7 bases stayed unmatched. CDR3 size: 16 residues. The CDR3 reads CASSWGLAGESHTQYF. The CDR3 region has the DNA TGTGCCAGCAGCTGGGGACTAGCGGGAGAATCCCATACGCAGTATTTT.

This clone was detected once. The chain employs TRBV7-6 and TRBJ1-2; 7 nucleotides match TRBD1. Per germline, CDR1 SGHVS and CDR2 FNYEAQ. With V trimmed by 5 bases and J by 4 bases, 4 bases remained unmatched. The CDR3 contains 13 residues. The CDR3 DNA reads TGTGCCAGCAGCACGGGACAGAGCTATGGCTACACCTTC. Amino acids: CASSTGQSYGYTF.

The CDR3 loop is CASSYQDSGNEQFF. DNA for the CDR3: TGTGCCAGCAGTTACCAGGATAGCGGCAATGAGCAGTTCTTC. The rearrangement links TRBV6-6 to TRBJ2-1; tentative D call: TRBD2 (6 bases). This CDR3 comprises 14 residues. V lost 2 bases and J lost 6, with 11 bases in between. CDR1 MNHNY and CDR2 SVGAGI come from the germline V gene (reference sequence).

V is TRBV7-2 and J is TRBJ2-1, with 9 bases that match TRBD1. Germline assignment: CDR1 SGHTA and CDR2 FQGNSA. The CDR3 is 19 amino acids. The V gene end was trimmed by 2 bases and the J gene end by 8 bases; junction bases not matched to a gene: 19. CDR3 nucleotides: TGTGCCAGCAGCTTAAATGTCCAGTTTGGTACAGGGGGCATGTATGAGCAGTTCTTC. Protein sequence: CASSLNVQFGTGGMYEQFF.

V is TRBV7-3 and J is TRBJ2-1, with 9 bases lining up with TRBD2. Germline loops: CDR1 SGHTA, CDR2 FQGTGA. Trimming took 5 bases from V and 3 from J; bases not matched to a gene: 2. This CDR3 region has 14 residues. The CDR3 DNA follows: TGTGCCAGCAGCATAGCGGGAGACTACAATGAGCAGTTCTTC. Translated: CASSIAGDYNEQFF.

The V call is TRBV14, the J call TRBJ2-1; TRBD2 aligns across 7 bases. V dropped 4 bases and J dropped 4; count of bases not matched to a gene: 10. The CDR3 sequence is 16 residues long. Germline loops: CDR1 SGHDN, CDR2 FVKESK. CDR3 region: CASSRVRGSLYNEQFF. For the CDR3, the DNA is TGTGCCAGCAGCCGGGTTCGCGGGAGTTTGTACAATGAGCAGTTCTTC.

The gene calls are TRBV7-2 and TRBJ2-2, with 7 bases that match TRBD1. CDR1 is SGHTA, CDR2 FQGNSA, per germline. J lost 2 bases, V lost 4 bases, and 4 bases had no gene match. The CDR3 spans 15 residues. As DNA, the CDR3 is TGTGCCAGCAGCTCTTACAGGGGCAACACCGGGGAGCTGTTTTTT. Translation gives CASSSYRGNTGELFF.

The gene calls are TRBV4-1 and TRBJ1-2; D is possibly TRBD1 (5 bases). The germline V gene has CDR1 MGHRA and CDR2 YSYEKL. The CDR3 has 15 amino acids. V lost 0 bases and J lost 2, with 10 bases in between. CDR3 nucleotide sequence: TGCGCCAGCAGCCAAGAAAGGGGAGGGAACTATGGCTACACCTTC. Translation gives CASSQERGGNYGYTF.

The chain combines TRBV7-3 with TRBJ2-3; D is possibly TRBD2 (6 bases). This CDR3 contains 15 residues. CDR1 SGHTA and CDR2 FQGTGA come from the germline V gene. Trimming pared 0 bases from V and 4 bases from J, leaving 11 bases between. The CDR3 spells CASSLTSGLSDTQYF. The DNA for the CDR3 is TGTGCCAGCAGCTTAACTAGCGGTCTATCAGATACGCAGTATTTT.

J is TRBJ1-3 and V is TRBV29-1; tentatively, D is TRBD1 (5 bases). The CDR3 runs 15 residues. V was cut by 0 bases and J by 0 bases, with 9 bases left in between. Germline CDR1 and CDR2: SQVTM and ANQGSEA. This CDR3 reads CSVEDHRYSGNTIYF. For the CDR3, the DNA is TGCAGCGTTGAAGATCACAGGTACTCTGGAAACACCATATATTTT.

The chain carries TRBV7-8 and TRBJ2-1; 8 nucleotides agree with TRBD2. CDR1 SGHVS and CDR2 FQNEAQ come from the germline V gene. The J segment lost 6 bases and the V segment lost 8 bases, leaving 15 bases of the junction unmatched. The CDR3 has 16 amino acids. Here the CDR3 DNA reads TGTGCCAGCCTACTGAGTAGCGGGGTAGGGGGCAATGAGCAGTTCTTC. It yields the protein CASLLSSGVGGNEQFF.

The chain joins TRBV15 to TRBJ1-3; D unclear. This CDR3 contains 16 residues. Germline assignment: CDR1 LNHNV and CDR2 YYDKDF (reference sequence). Trimming cost V 3 bases and J 0 bases, with 12 bases left between them. CDR3 bases: TGTGCCACCAGCAGTAGGTACACAGACTCTGGAAACACCATATATTTT. Translated, it gives CATSSRYTDSGNTIYF. The full variable domain, in which reference TRBV15 and TRBJ1-3 provide the parts outside the CDR3, is DAMVIQNPRYQVTQFGKPVTLSCSQTLNHNVMYWYQQKSSQAPKLLFHYYDKDFNNEADTPDNFQSRRPNTSFCFLDIRSPGLGDTAMYLCATSSRYTDSGNTIYFGEGSWLTVV.

The V gene is TRBV19, the J gene TRBJ2-2; TRBD1 aligns across 9 bases. V shed 5 bases and J 4 bases; nucleotides not matched to a gene: 5. This CDR3 has 15 residues. The germline V gene has CDR1 LNHDA and CDR2 SQIVND (reference sequence). CDR3 sequence (DNA): TGTGCCAGTAGTTTACGGACAGGGGCCACCGGGGAGCTGTTTTTT. It encodes CASSLRTGATGELFF.

The chain carries TRBV5-5 and TRBJ1-2, with D uncertain. CDR3 length: 14 amino acids. Looked up from germline, CDR1 is SGHKS and CDR2 is YYEKEE (reference sequence). The V end was cut by 1 base, the J end by 4 bases, with 11 bases between. CDR3 amino acids: CASSLTWFTYGYTF. Written as DNA, the CDR3 is TGTGCCAGCAGCTTGACTTGGTTTACCTATGGCTACACCTTC. Looking up the rest from reference TRBV5-5 and TRBJ1-2 gives the full variable domain: DAGVTQSPTHLIKTRGQQVTLRCSPISGHKSVSWYQQVLGQGPQFIFQYYEKEERGRGNFPDRFSARQFPNYSSELNVNALLLGDSALYLCASSLTWFTYGYTFGSGTRLTVV.

The V and J genes are TRBV5-6 and TRBJ2-7; 7 bases are shared with TRBD2. Trimming took 4 bases from V and 0 from J; bases not matched to a gene: 1. The CDR3 is 13 amino acids. CDR1 is SGHDT and CDR2 is YYEEEE in the germline V gene. The CDR3 region is CASSKRDSYEQYV. CDR3 nucleotide sequence: TGTGCCAGCAGCAAGCGGGACTCCTACGAGCAGTACGTC.

The J gene is TRBJ1-6, the V gene TRBV7-6; TRBD1 aligns across 10 bases. The CDR3 totals 17 residues. CDR1 is SGHVS, CDR2 FNYEAQ, per germline. The V segment lost 4 bases and the J segment 10 bases; nucleotides outside the gene matches: 13. For the CDR3, the DNA is TGTGCCAGCAGCTCCGGTTTGACAGGGGGCGCGGGATCACCCCTCCACTTT. Its translation is CASSSGLTGGAGSPLHF.

This chain joins TRBV3-1 (or the pseudogene TRBV3-2) and TRBJ1-2, with a weak D call TRBD1 (6 bases). CDR3 length equals 15 residues. The germline V gene has CDR1 LGHDT and CDR2 YNNKEL (reference sequence). V dropped 1 base and J dropped 5 bases, with 14 bases sitting between them. The CDR3 DNA follows: TGTGCCAGCAGCCAAGCTCAGGGGACACCTTATGGCTACACCTTC. It translates to CASSQAQGTPYGYTF.